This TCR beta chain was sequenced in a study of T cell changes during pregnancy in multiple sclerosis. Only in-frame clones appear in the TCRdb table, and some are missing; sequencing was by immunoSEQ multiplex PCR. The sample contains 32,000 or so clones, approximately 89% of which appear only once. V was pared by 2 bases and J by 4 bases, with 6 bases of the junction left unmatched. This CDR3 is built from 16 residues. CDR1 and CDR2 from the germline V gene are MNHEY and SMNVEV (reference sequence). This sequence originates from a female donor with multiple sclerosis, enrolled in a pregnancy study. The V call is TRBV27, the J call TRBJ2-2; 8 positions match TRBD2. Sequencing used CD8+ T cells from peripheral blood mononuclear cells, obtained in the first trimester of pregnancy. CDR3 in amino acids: CASSLRAGVVTGELFF. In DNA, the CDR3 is TGTGCCAGCAGTTTACGAGCGGGAGTGGTCACCGGGGAGCTGTTTTTT.